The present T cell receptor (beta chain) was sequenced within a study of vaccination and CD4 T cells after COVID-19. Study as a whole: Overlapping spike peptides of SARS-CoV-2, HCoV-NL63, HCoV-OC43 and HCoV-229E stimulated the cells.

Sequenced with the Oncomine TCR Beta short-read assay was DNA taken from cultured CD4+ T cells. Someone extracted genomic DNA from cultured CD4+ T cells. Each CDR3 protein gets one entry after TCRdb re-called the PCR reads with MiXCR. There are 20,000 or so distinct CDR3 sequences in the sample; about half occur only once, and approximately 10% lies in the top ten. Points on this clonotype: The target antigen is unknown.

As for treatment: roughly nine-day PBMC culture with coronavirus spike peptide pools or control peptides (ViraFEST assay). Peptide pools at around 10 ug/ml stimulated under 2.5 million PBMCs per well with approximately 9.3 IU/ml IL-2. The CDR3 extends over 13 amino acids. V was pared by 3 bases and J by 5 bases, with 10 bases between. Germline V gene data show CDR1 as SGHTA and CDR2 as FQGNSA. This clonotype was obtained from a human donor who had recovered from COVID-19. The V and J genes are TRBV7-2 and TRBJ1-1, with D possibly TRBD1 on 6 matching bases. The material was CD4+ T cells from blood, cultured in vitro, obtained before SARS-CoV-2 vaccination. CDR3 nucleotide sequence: TGTGCCAGCAGCTTGAACAGGGAAACTGAAGCTTTCTTT. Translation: CASSLNRETEAFF.